This T cell receptor beta chain was found in a study of T cell responses to AZD1222 COVID-19 vaccine (dated by TCRdb to the early 2020s). About the full investigation: TCR sequencing covered more than 230 trial participants: about 210 given two doses of AZD1222 and 26 given two doses of MenACWY control vaccine. Trial participants were enrolled by age into subgroups of 18-55, 56-69 and 70-plus years, and around 150, 29 and 61 TCR-sequenced participants, respectively, were included in these subgroups.

In light of the paper, this sample's time point label describes: baseline before first vaccination. Per the publication, the treatment or condition label means: meningococcal conjugate vaccine given as trial control. The vaccinee samples were drawn from two UK trials, COV001 and COV002, one of which was a single-blind randomized controlled phase 2/3 trial testing AZD1222 (ChAdOx1 nCoV-19) in healthy adults. For TCRbeta chain sequencing, PBMC samples from trial participants were taken at day 0 and at day 28 after the second dose. The CDR3 regions of human TCRbeta chains were subjected to immunosequencing. In the source study's methods: Repertoire TCRs were checked for matches against a reference library of SARS-CoV-2-specific TCRs that had been generated using the MIRA antigen-specificity platform. Breadth was defined as the fraction of unique TCRs that were SARS-CoV-2-associated, and depth was defined as the fraction of total T cells that were SARS-CoV-2-associated. Each spike-specific TCR was assigned to its reactive spike region and to a CD4 or CD8 class using the MIRA data. Log10-transformed breadth and depth values were compared by one-way ANOVA with Sidak's multiple comparisons tests. Not all clones reach the TCRdb copy of this immuneACCESS table, which keeps in-frame sequences only. Checked studies attribute under half of the gap to unresolved V genes and leave the rest unexplained. Clonal size and the V and J genes are those of that table, whereas D and trimming came from the DNA. The sample has some 150,000 clones on record, around nine tenths of them singletons. Of the sample, around 2.8% falls within the top ten clones.

With regard to this clone: Its cognate antigen has yet to be identified. No base quality values were provided; no much bigger clone lies one nucleotide off.

The full study reports these points: A significant rise in spike-specific TCR breadth and depth was observed after two AZD1222 doses relative to day 0 and relative to MenACWY recipients. Epitopes outside the regions mutated in the B.1.351 and B.1.1.7 variants were reportedly recognized by nearly half of the unique spike-specific TCRs. Only six AZD1222 recipients were SARS-CoV-2 seropositive at baseline, limiting conclusions about previously exposed vaccinees. Participants were mostly white British, with more females than males. The authors suggested clonal diversity may have been underestimated. The vaccine-associated CD4 TCRs covered the entire spike protein, and the dominant responses fell in regions 160-218 and 743-854. Because no day 14 peak-response samples were available, the repertoires could be characterized only after the peak T cell response. The 56-69-year group was small, and its depth increase did not reach significance, likely because of low power.

According to the germline V gene (reference sequence), CDR1 reads LNHNV and CDR2 reads YYDKDF. V is shortened by 0 bases, J by 12 bases, and the region joining them spans 8 bases. The CDR3 starts with the cysteine, ends with the phenylalanine, and has 12 residues. Only the CDR3 region is kept as DNA, spanning 36 bases read in frame from base 1. Sequences were derived from peripheral blood, sampled on day 0 of MenACWY control vaccination. Rearrangement joined TRBV15 to TRBJ1-4; no D gene call is confident. This clonotype was obtained from an adult in good health. The nucleotide sequence reads TGTGCCACCAGCAGAGAACTGGCGGAACTGTTTTTT. This yields the protein CATSRELAELFF.